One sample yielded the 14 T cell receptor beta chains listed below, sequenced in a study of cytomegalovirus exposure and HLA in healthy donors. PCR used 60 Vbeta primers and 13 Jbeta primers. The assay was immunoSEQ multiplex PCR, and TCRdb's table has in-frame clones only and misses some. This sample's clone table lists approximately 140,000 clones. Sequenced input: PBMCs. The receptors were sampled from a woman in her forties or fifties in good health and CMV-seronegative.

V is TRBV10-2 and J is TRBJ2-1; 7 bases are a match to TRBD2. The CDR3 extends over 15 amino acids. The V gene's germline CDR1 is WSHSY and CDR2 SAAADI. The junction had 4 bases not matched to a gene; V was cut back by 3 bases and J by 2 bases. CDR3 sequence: CASSEGLGAYNEQFF. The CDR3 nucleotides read TGCGCCAGCAGTGAAGGACTAGGCGCCTACAATGAGCAGTTCTTC.

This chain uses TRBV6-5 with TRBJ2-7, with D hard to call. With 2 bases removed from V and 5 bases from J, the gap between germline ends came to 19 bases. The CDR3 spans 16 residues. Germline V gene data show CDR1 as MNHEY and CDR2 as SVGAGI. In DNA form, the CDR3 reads TGTGCCAGCAGTTACACCTCCATCAGCGCATCCCACGAGCAGTACTTC. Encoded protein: CASSYTSISASHEQYF.

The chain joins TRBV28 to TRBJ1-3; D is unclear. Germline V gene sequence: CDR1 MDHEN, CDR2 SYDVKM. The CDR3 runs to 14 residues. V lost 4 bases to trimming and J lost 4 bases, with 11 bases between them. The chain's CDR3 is CASSSYALGNTIYF. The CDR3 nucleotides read TGTGCCAGCAGTTCTTACGCTCTAGGAAACACCATATATTTT.

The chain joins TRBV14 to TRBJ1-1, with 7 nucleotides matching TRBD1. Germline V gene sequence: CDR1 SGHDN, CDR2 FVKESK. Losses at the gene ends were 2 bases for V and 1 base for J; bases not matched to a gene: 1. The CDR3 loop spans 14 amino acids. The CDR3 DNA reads TGTGCCAGCAGCCAAACAGGGGAGAACACTGAAGCTTTCTTT. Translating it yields CASSQTGENTEAFF.

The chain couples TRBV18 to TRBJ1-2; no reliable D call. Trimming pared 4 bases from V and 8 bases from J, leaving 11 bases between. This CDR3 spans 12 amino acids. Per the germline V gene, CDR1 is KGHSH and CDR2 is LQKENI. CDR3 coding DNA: TGTGCCAGCTCACGACGGGTTGACGGCTACACCTTC. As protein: CASSRRVDGYTF.

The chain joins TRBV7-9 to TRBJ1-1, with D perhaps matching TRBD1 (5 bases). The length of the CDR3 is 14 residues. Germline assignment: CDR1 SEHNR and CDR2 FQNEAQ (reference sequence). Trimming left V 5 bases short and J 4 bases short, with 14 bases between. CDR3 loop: CASSEQGEGTEAFF. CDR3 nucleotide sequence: TGTGCCAGCAGCGAACAAGGGGAGGGCACTGAAGCTTTCTTT.

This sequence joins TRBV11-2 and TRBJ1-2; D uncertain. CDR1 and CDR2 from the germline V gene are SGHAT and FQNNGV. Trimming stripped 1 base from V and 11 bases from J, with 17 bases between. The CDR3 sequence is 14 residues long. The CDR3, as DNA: TGTGCCAGCAGCTTAGTTACCGACATGGCACCGTACACCTTC. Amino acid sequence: CASSLVTDMAPYTF.

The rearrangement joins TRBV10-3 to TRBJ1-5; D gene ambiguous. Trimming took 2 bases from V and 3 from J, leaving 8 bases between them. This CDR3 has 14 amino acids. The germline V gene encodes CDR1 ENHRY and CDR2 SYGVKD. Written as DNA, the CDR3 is TGTGCCATCAGTGAGCCGGGGTCCAATCAGCCCCAGCATTTT. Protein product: CAISEPGSNQPQHF.

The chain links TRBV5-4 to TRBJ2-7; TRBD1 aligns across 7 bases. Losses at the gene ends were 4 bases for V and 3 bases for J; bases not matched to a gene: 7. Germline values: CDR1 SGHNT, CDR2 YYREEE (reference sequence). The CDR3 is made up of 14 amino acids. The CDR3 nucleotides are TGTGCCAGCAGCACTCCGACAGGGAACTACGAGCAGTACTTC. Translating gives CASSTPTGNYEQYF.

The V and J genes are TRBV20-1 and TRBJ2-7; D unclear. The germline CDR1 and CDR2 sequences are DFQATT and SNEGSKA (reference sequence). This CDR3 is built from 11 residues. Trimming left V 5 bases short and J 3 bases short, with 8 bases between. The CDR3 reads CSAQQSYEQYF. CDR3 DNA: TGCAGTGCTCAACAGAGCTACGAGCAGTACTTC.

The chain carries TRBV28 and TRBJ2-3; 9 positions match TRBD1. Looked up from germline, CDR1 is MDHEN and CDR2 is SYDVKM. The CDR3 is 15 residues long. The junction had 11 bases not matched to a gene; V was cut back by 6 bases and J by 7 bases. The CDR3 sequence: CASRSDRGIGYTQYF. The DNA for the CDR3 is TGTGCCAGCAGGAGCGACAGGGGGATCGGATATACGCAGTATTTT.

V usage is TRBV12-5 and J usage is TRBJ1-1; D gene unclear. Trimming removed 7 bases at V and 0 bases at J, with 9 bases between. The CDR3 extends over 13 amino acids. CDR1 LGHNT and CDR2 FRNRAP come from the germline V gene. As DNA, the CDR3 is TGTGCTAGTGCGGCTAGGCTGAACACTGAAGCTTTCTTT. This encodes CASAARLNTEAFF.

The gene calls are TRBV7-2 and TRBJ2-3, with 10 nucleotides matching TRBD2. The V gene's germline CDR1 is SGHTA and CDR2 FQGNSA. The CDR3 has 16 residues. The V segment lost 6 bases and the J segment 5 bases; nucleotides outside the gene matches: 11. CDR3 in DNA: TGTGCCAGCAGTCTGGAGAGCGGGGGGGTAGGAGATACGCAGTATTTT. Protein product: CASSLESGGVGDTQYF. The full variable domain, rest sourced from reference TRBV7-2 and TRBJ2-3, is GAGVSQSPSNKVTEKGKDVELRCDPISGHTALYWYRQSLGQGLEFLIYFQGNSAPDKSGLPSDRFSAERTGGSVSTLTIQRTQQEDSAVYLCASSLESGGVGDTQYFGPGTRLTVL.

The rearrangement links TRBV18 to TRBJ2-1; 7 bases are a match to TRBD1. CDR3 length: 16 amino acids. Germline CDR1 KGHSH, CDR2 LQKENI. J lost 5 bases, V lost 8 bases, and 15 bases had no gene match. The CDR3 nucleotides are TGTGCCAGCACCGAATACTCCGGGACAGTAAACAATGAGCAGTTCTTC. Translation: CASTEYSGTVNNEQFF.